The rows below give T cell receptor beta chains drawn from one sample of a study of cytomegalovirus exposure and HLA in healthy donors. The assay was immunoSEQ multiplex PCR, and TCRdb's table has in-frame clones only and misses some. The sample carries 150,000 to 200,000 clones, approximately 80% recorded once. Sequencing was done on a sample of PBMCs. Receptor source: a woman aged 18-29 years in good health and CMV-seropositive. Both conserved end residues are part of each CDR3. The order of the fields is V gene, J gene, D gene, clone size, CDR3 DNA, CDR3 protein. The D gene is left open where the match is weak. Size is omitted from some rows. Given values are once, few, many or a class for expanded clones.

TRBV27,TRBJ2-7,TRBD1,-,TGTGCCAGCAGTTTCGGGGGGACAGGGAATTCCCGTGACGAGCAGTATTTC,CASSFGGTGNSRDEQYF
TRBV6-1,TRBJ1-6,TRBD1,once,TGTGCCAGCAGTGATTTCAGGGGGAGTTCACCCCTCCACTTT,CASSDFRGSSPLHF
TRBV9,TRBJ2-5,TRBD2,-,TGTGCCAGCAGCGTCGCGGGGGGCGAAGAGACCCAGTACTTC,CASSVAGGEETQYF
TRBV6-1,TRBJ2-1,-,-,TGTGCCAGCAGTGAACCCCCTAGTAGGTCCTACAATGAGCAGTTCTTC,CASSEPPSRSYNEQFF
TRBV6-4,TRBJ2-1,-,-,TGTGCCAGCAGTGCGGGGGTTCTTCTCAATGAGCAGTTCTTC,CASSAGVLLNEQFF
TRBV5-4,TRBJ2-7,-,few,TGTGCCAGCAGCTTGGAGAGGGCGTACGAGCAGTACTTC,CASSLERAYEQYF
TRBV6-6,TRBJ2-7,TRBD1,-,TGTGCCAGCAGTCCCCCGGGACAGGGGCTATACGAGCAGTACTTC,CASSPPGQGLYEQYF
TRBV18,TRBJ2-1,-,-,TGTGCCAGCTCACCATCCCAAATCAATACAGGGATGGATGAGCAGTTCTTC,CASSPSQINTGMDEQFF
TRBV6-4,TRBJ2-1,TRBD2,few,TGTGCCAGCAGTGACTCTGGCCTAGCGGGGGGAAATGAGCAGTTCTTC,CASSDSGLAGGNEQFF
TRBV27,TRBJ1-2,-,-,TGTGCCAGCACCCCAACCTCGACAGCGTCCTATGGCTACACCTTC,CASTPTSTASYGYTF
TRBV7-2,TRBJ1-1,-,many,TGTGCCAGCAGCCCCCAAAAATACAGGAACACTGAAGCTTTCTTT,CASSPQKYRNTEAFF
TRBV6-5,TRBJ1-4,TRBD1,-,TGTGCCAGCAGGAAAGAAGGGGGCATTGAAAAACTGTTTTTT,CASRKEGGIEKLFF
TRBV6-6,TRBJ2-3,-,once,TGTGCCAGCAGTTACCCGGGCACAGATACGCAGTATTTT,CASSYPGTDTQYF
TRBV6-9,TRBJ1-5,-,-,TGTGCCAGCAGTTATTCAAGTACAGTCTGGGGAGGGCCCCAGCATTTT,CASSYSSTVWGGPQHF
TRBV27,TRBJ1-5,TRBD1,-,TGTGCCACCAGGGGGGCTGGCAATCAGCCCCAGCATTTT,CATRGAGNQPQHF
TRBV10-3,TRBJ2-1,-,few,TGTGCCATCAGTGAGGGGTGGGGAGAGACGAGCTCCTACAATGAGCAGTTCTTC,CAISEGWGETSSYNEQFF
TRBV6-1,TRBJ2-1,-,-,TGTGCCAGCAGTCGTGACAGCTACAATGAGCAGTTCTTC,CASSRDSYNEQFF
TRBV28,TRBJ1-3,TRBD1,-,TGTGCCAGCAGTTCCAACAGGGGTCTTGGGGGAAACACCATATATTTT,CASSSNRGLGGNTIYF
TRBV4-1,TRBJ1-2,-,-,TGCGCCAGCAGCCAAGATGGGATGGCGGGGAACTATGGCTACACCTTC,CASSQDGMAGNYGYTF
TRBV4-3,TRBJ2-7,-,-,TGCGCCAGCAGCCCGACCGTTTCCAGCAGGGTGGAAGGGCAGTACTTC,CASSPTVSSRVEGQYF
TRBV5-1,TRBJ1-1,-,-,TGCGCCAGCAGCTTCCCCCACCAGGGAGGCACTGAAGCTTTCTTT,CASSFPHQGGTEAFF
TRBV6-1,TRBJ1-5,-,-,TGTGCCAGCAGTGGGGGCGGGGGGTCGGGTAACAATCAGCCCCAGCATTTT,CASSGGGGSGNNQPQHF
TRBV27,TRBJ1-2,-,-,TGTGCCAGCAGCGAAATATACGAGCTCGGGACATCTACCTATGGCTACACCTTC,CASSEIYELGTSTYGYTF
TRBV6-4,TRBJ2-3,-,-,TGTGCCAGCAGTCCCGACAGTGCTAGCACAGATACGCAGTATTTT,CASSPDSASTDTQYF
TRBV6-1,TRBJ1-3,-,-,TGTGCCAGCCCAATGAGGGTCGGGGGAAACACCATATATTTT,CASPMRVGGNTIYF
TRBV7-2,TRBJ1-3,-,-,TGTGCCAGTAGAGGACAGTCTAGACTTGGAAACACCATATATTTT,CASRGQSRLGNTIYF
TRBV5-1,TRBJ1-2,TRBD1,-,TGCGCCAGCGGACCGAGACAGGGTGGACATGGCTACACCTTC,CASGPRQGGHGYTF
TRBV5-4,TRBJ2-7,TRBD2,-,TGTGCCAGCAGCTGGAGCGGGGCCCACGAGCAGTACTTC,CASSWSGAHEQYF
TRBV18,TRBJ1-2,TRBD1,-,TGTGCCAGCTCACGCGCCGACAGGGGGTCGGATGGCTACACCTTC,CASSRADRGSDGYTF
TRBV7-8,TRBJ2-1,-,-,TGTGCCAGCAGCTCCCGGGACTTCAATGAGCAGTTCTTC,CASSSRDFNEQFF
TRBV10-3,TRBJ2-1,TRBD2,-,TGTGCCATCAGTGTTGAACTAGCGGGGGCGAATGAGCAGTTCTTC,CAISVELAGANEQFF
TRBV6-5,TRBJ1-5,-,few,TGTGCCAGCAGTTACTCCTTACAGAGTAATCAGCCCCAGCATTTT,CASSYSLQSNQPQHF
TRBV19,TRBJ2-3,TRBD2,-,TGTGCCAGTAGCATTACTAGCGGGGGGGCCGAAGATACGCAGTATTTT,CASSITSGGAEDTQYF
TRBV5-8,TRBJ1-4,TRBD1,-,TGTGCCAGCAGCCCCGGGACAGGGGATGAAAAACTGTTTTTT,CASSPGTGDEKLFF
TRBV5-6,TRBJ1-6,-,-,TGTGCCAGCAGCCGCGAATTACTACCCCTCCACTTT,CASSRELLPLHF
TRBV7-9,TRBJ2-4,-,-,TGTGCCAGCAGCCCGACAGCAAACATTCAGTACTTC,CASSPTANIQYF
TRBV7-3,TRBJ2-1,-,-,TGTGCCAGCAGCTTAGATCCAGAAACCTACAATGAGCAGTTCTTC,CASSLDPETYNEQFF
TRBV5-4,TRBJ2-7,TRBD2,-,TGTGCCAGCAGCTTGGGGGGTGGCTTAGCGGGGACCTACGAGCAGTACTTC,CASSLGGGLAGTYEQYF
TRBV27,TRBJ1-1,-,once,TGTGCCAGCAGTTTTCAACAGAACACTGAAGCTTTCTTT,CASSFQQNTEAFF
TRBV13,TRBJ1-1,-,-,TGTGCCAGCAGCTTAATTGCGGGGAACACTGAAGCTTTCTTT,CASSLIAGNTEAFF
TRBV7-9,TRBJ2-5,TRBD1,-,TGTGCCAGCAGCTCCCCTCCGGGACAGGGGTTTTCACAAGAGACCCAGTACTTC,CASSSPPGQGFSQETQYF
TRBV2,TRBJ1-2,-,-,TGTGCCAGCAGTGAGTGGCCGAACTATGGCTACACCTTC,CASSEWPNYGYTF
TRBV9,TRBJ2-5,-,few,TGTGCCAGCAGCGTAGGGGCGCCCTACGAGACCCAGTACTTC,CASSVGAPYETQYF
TRBV7-9,TRBJ2-7,-,-,TGTGCCAGCAGGCCCCCTGTGGGTAGAACAGCGGTGCAGTACTTC,CASRPPVGRTAVQYF
TRBV7-6,TRBJ2-1,-,-,TGTGCCAGCAGCCTCTCGGGTAACAATGAGCAGTTCTTC,CASSLSGNNEQFF
TRBV18,TRBJ2-7,-,-,TGTGCCAGCTCACCACGGGTTGGGACTTCCTACGAGCAGTACTTC,CASSPRVGTSYEQYF
TRBV10-1,TRBJ2-5,-,-,TGCGCCAGCAGTGAGTGTGTCCCTTCCAGTGAGACCCAGTACTTC,CASSECVPSSETQYF
TRBV5-1,TRBJ1-4,TRBD1,-,TGCGCCAGCAGCTTGGCGACAGGGTTAAGTGAAAAACTGTTTTTT,CASSLATGLSEKLFF
TRBV19,TRBJ2-7,TRBD1,few,TGTGCCAGTAGTATTAGGGGGCTAGGTTTCGACGAGCAGTACTTC,CASSIRGLGFDEQYF
TRBV7-2,TRBJ1-3,-,-,TGTGCCACCCGGAGGGAGTCTGGAAACACCATATATTTT,CATRRESGNTIYF
TRBV6-1,TRBJ1-2,TRBD1,-,TGTGCCAGCAGTGAATTGGACAGGGAATATGGCTACACCTTC,CASSELDREYGYTF
TRBV7-3,TRBJ2-2,-,-,TGTGCCAGCAGCTTAAGAGATACGGGACTGCACAACACCGGGGAGCTGTTTTTT,CASSLRDTGLHNTGELFF
TRBV28,TRBJ2-3,TRBD1,-,TGTGCCAGCAGTCCGACCGGGACAGGGATCACAGATACGCAGTATTTT,CASSPTGTGITDTQYF
TRBV5-6,TRBJ1-3,-,-,TGTGCCAGCAGCCACGGGGTGGGCTCTAAGGGAAACACCATATATTTT,CASSHGVGSKGNTIYF
TRBV19,TRBJ1-3,-,-,TGTGCCAGTAGTGGACAGCCTACCTCTGGAAACACCATATATTTT,CASSGQPTSGNTIYF
TRBV10-3,TRBJ1-1,-,-,TGTGCCGCCACCAACACAGGGTGGACTGAAGCTTTCTTT,CAATNTGWTEAFF